The present T cell receptor beta chain was sequenced within a study of PD-1 blockade in classical Hodgkin lymphoma. This table comes from immunoSEQ multiplex PCR, and its TCRdb copy is limited to in-frame clones, with some not included. The table includes roughly 40,000 clones, about three quarters detected once. Per the germline V gene, CDR1 is SGHAT and CDR2 is FQNNGV. This CDR3 has 17 amino acids. Trimming pared 5 bases from V and 8 bases from J, leaving 24 bases between. Sample time point: cycle 4 day 1 (C4D1), after five to seven weeks of nivolumab. After autologous stem cell transplantation all patients relapsed, and prior brentuximab vedotin exposure differed between cohorts.

This clonotype was sampled from a human donor with classical Hodgkin lymphoma. The sequenced sample was peripheral blood mononuclear cells (PBMCs), obtained before the fourth cycle of nivolumab. The chain carries TRBV11-2 and TRBJ1-4; possible D gene TRBD1, 6 bases. The CDR3 DNA sequence: TGTGCCAGCAGCCAGAGGGGATTTCGGGGGGCTGAGGAAAAACTGTTTTTT. It codes for CASSQRGFRGAEEKLFF.